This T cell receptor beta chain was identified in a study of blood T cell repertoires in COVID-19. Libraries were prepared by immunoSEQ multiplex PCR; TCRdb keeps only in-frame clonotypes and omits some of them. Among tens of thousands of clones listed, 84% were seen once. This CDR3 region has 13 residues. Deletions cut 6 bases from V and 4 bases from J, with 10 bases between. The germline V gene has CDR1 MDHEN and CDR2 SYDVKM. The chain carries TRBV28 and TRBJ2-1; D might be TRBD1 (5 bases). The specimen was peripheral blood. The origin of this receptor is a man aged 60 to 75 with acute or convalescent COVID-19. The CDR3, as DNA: TGTGCCAGCAGGAAACAGGTTTACAATGAGCAGTTCTTC. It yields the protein CASRKQVYNEQFF.